The 24 T cell receptor beta chains given below trace back to one sample, sequenced in a study of CXCR3-negative and CXCR3-positive naive CD8 T cells. Libraries of TRB cDNA were made by 5' RACE and carried UMIs. TCRdb reprocessed the 5' RACE reads and reports one entry per CDR3 protein, with no DNA. The clone table shows roughly 90,000 distinct CDR3 sequences, with the ten largest holding around 1.8%. The sequenced sample was naive CXCR3- CD8+ T cells from blood. The subset: CD45RO-CCR7+CD27+CD95- naive CD8+ T cells lacking CXCR3 (TNR3-). These receptors originate from a human donor in good health. Some clones in this sample may be carry-over from other donors' samples.

This rearrangement joins TRBV5-1 to TRBJ2-1. The length of the CDR3 is 12 residues. Germline V lookup: CDR1 SGHRS, CDR2 YFSETQ. CDR3 sequence reads: CASSVRGNEQFF.

This sequence joins TRBV4-3 and TRBJ2-2. Germline-derived CDR1 and CDR2 are LGHNA and YSLEER. This CDR3 is built from 14 residues. This CDR3 reads CASSQDRVTGELFF.

V usage is TRBV28 and J usage is TRBJ2-7; TCRdb names TRBD1, which stays unverified in the absence of DNA. Germline V gene sequence: CDR1 MDHEN, CDR2 SYDVKM. The CDR3 sequence is 15 residues long. This CDR3 is CASSSDRDYFYEQYF.

The genes are TRBV12-3 or TRBV12-4 and TRBJ1-3; the D call from TCRdb, TRBD1, cannot be confirmed without DNA. The CDR3 has 14 residues. CDR3 residues: CASSPGQSGNTIYF.

The J gene is TRBJ2-2, the V gene TRBV29-1; the D gene TCRdb calls, TRBD2, cannot be checked with no DNA. The CDR3 is 14 amino acids. The germline V gene encodes CDR1 SQVTM and CDR2 ANQGSEA. CDR3 in amino acids: CSGGRTSSIGELFF.

J is TRBJ2-1 and V is TRBV10-1; TCRdb lists TRBD1, though no DNA is available to test this call. The CDR3 spans 16 residues. The germline gives CDR1 WNHNN, CDR2 SYGVQD (reference sequence). This CDR3 reads CASSESTGQGYNEQFF.

The chain uses TRBV7-2 and TRBJ2-2. Germline-derived CDR1 and CDR2 are SGHTA and FQGNSA. There are 14 residues in the CDR3. The CDR3 region is CASRLNANTGELFF.

The genes are TRBV5-4 and TRBJ2-7; TCRdb proposes TRBD1, but this gene call is untestable without DNA. The germline gives CDR1 SGHNT, CDR2 YYREEE (reference sequence). CDR3 size: 14 residues. CDR3 sequence: CASSLSTGTYEQYF.

The chain couples TRBV29-1 to TRBJ2-1. CDR1 is SQVTM, CDR2 ANQGSEA, per germline. The CDR3 runs 14 residues. The CDR3 reads CSVVGLGSYNEQFF.

The V call is TRBV4-2, the J call TRBJ2-1. The germline CDR1 and CDR2 sequences are LGHNA and YNFKEQ. The CDR3 is made up of 16 amino acids. The CDR3 is CASSLRGTVDNNEQFF.

The chain has TRBV29-1 and TRBJ1-1. From germline, CDR1 is SQVTM and CDR2 ANQGSEA. CDR3 length: 11 residues. CDR3 amino acids: CSVEENTEAFF. The whole variable domain, remainder taken from reference TRBV29-1 and TRBJ1-1, is SAVISQKPSRDICQRGTSLTIQCQVDSQVTMMFWYRQQPGQSLTLIATANQGSEATYESGFVIDKFPISRPNLTFSTLTVSNMSPEDSSIYLCSVEENTEAFFGQGTRLTVV.

The V call is TRBV25-1, the J call TRBJ2-7; as DNA is missing, the TRBD1 call by TCRdb cannot be tested. The germline gives CDR1 MGHDK, CDR2 SYGVNS. The CDR3 is made up of 16 amino acids. The CDR3 loop reads CASSESRDRNSYEQYF.

J is TRBJ2-7 and V is TRBV30; with no DNA, the TCRdb D assignment of TRBD1 cannot be verified. The CDR3 is 11 amino acids. The germline gives CDR1 GTSNPN, CDR2 SVGIG (reference sequence). CDR3 sequence reads: CASWDHAEQYF.

CDR3 sequence: CASSPMVAGVWETQYF. The V gene is TRBV5-5, the J gene TRBJ2-5; TCRdb's D call, TRBD2, is unchecked because there is no DNA. Germline CDR1 is SGHKS and CDR2 is YYEKEE (reference sequence). The CDR3 length is 16 residues.

The gene calls are TRBV5-1 and TRBJ2-7; TCRdb gives TRBD1 as the D gene, but with no DNA this cannot be confirmed. CDR1 is SGHRS and CDR2 is YFSETQ in the germline V gene. The CDR3 runs 14 residues. The CDR3 loop reads CASSRGDRGNEQYF.

The genes are TRBV28 and TRBJ2-5. This CDR3 comprises 14 residues. Germline V gene lookup returns CDR1 MDHEN and CDR2 SYDVKM. The CDR3 here is CASSFSSGGETQYF.

CDR3 protein: CASSLGTAYNEQFF. The rearrangement uses TRBV11-2 and TRBJ2-1; as DNA is missing, the TRBD1 call by TCRdb cannot be tested. The CDR3 spans 14 residues. Germline loops: CDR1 SGHAT, CDR2 FQNNGV. Filled out from reference TRBV11-2 and TRBJ2-1, the complete variable domain reads EAGVAQSPRYKIIEKRQSVAFWCNPISGHATLYWYQQILGQGPKLLIQFQNNGVVDDSQLPKDRFSAERLKGVDSTLKIQPAKLEDSAVYLCASSLGTAYNEQFFGPGTRLTVL.

The chain carries TRBV7-2 and TRBJ2-1. The length of the CDR3 is 16 residues. CDR1 SGHTA and CDR2 FQGNSA come from the germline V gene. CDR3 sequence: CASSLARHGQLDEQFF.

The rearrangement joins TRBV7-7 to TRBJ2-2; TCRdb designates TRBD1, a call that cannot be tested without DNA. Germline values: CDR1 SSHAT, CDR2 FNYEAQ (reference sequence). CDR3 length: 13 residues. CDR3 sequence reads: CASTDRGGGELFF.

The chain uses TRBV29-1 and TRBJ1-3; TCRdb indicates TRBD1, and absent DNA this call remains unverified. The CDR3 is made up of 13 amino acids. Per germline, CDR1 SQVTM and CDR2 ANQGSEA. The CDR3 sequence is CSANRGTENTIYF.

CDR3 region: CSVRETDTQYF. V and J are TRBV29-1 and TRBJ2-3; TCRdb names TRBD2, which stays unverified in the absence of DNA. The CDR3 has 11 residues. CDR1 and CDR2 (germline): SQVTM, ANQGSEA.

The chain couples TRBV5-1 to TRBJ2-2; the D call of TRBD2 rests on TCRdb alone, since no DNA is present to check it. The CDR3 has 18 amino acids. Germline CDR1 SGHRS, CDR2 YFSETQ. CDR3 sequence reads: CASSLRLAGAANTGELFF.

The chain joins TRBV7-9 to TRBJ1-1; the TCRdb call, TRBD1, lacks DNA for checking. There are 16 residues in the CDR3. The germline CDR1 and CDR2 sequences are SEHNR and FQNEAQ (reference sequence). The CDR3 is CASSSARVGMNTEAFF.

The CDR3 here is CASSPTAGSYNEQFF. This chain joins TRBV14 and TRBJ2-1; TCRdb returns TRBD1, unconfirmable since there is no DNA. The CDR3 runs to 15 residues. Germline V CDR1 and CDR2: SGHDN, FVKESK. The full variable domain, in which reference TRBV14 and TRBJ2-1 provide the parts outside the CDR3, is EAGVTQFPSHSVIEKGQTVTLRCDPISGHDNLYWYRRVMGKEIKFLLHFVKESKQDESGMPNNRFLAERTGGTYSTLKVQPAELEDSGVYFCASSPTAGSYNEQFFGPGTRLTVL.